What follows describes a single TCR beta chain. The target antigen is unknown. The entry originates in a study of T cell responses to AZD1222 COVID-19 vaccine. Overall study: Pooling of second doses given at about 4 or about 12 weeks was done. Whole-study results and caveats: Females made up more of the donors, who were largely white British, and clonal diversity may have come out too low. Seropositive AZD1222 recipients at baseline numbered only 6 or 7.

TCRdb's table, derived via immunoSEQ multiplex PCR, lists solely in-frame clones and lacks some. The table has under 200,000 clones, roughly 90% seen once. Germline values: CDR1 SGDLS, CDR2 YYNGEE. V was cut by 0 bases and J by 2 bases, with 8 bases left in between. This CDR3 comprises 14 residues. The rearrangement joins TRBV9 to TRBJ1-2; D might be TRBD1 (6 bases). The specimen comprised peripheral blood, sampled on day 0 of AZD1222 vaccination. This receptor was identified in an adult in good health. The CDR3 DNA reads TGTGCCAGCAGCGTAGCAACAGGGAACTATGGCTACACCTTC. This gives the protein CASSVATGNYGYTF.